What follows is one TCR beta chain and its context. Method: immunoSEQ multiplex PCR; TCRdb's copy keeps in-frame clones and lacks some. This sample has 70,000 to 80,000 clones, with 90% to 95% found just once. These data belong to a study of T cell changes during pregnancy in multiple sclerosis. J gave up 5 bases and V 3 bases, and 6 bases lay outside the gene matches. Germline V gives CDR1 SGHDN, CDR2 FVKESK. The CDR3 covers 14 residues. The gene calls are TRBV14 and TRBJ2-5, with 7 nucleotides matching TRBD2. This receptor was obtained from a female donor with multiple sclerosis, enrolled in a pregnancy study. This specimen was CD4+ T cells from peripheral blood mononuclear cells, taken before pregnancy. The CDR3 loop is CASSQLTSSETQYF. The CDR3 region has the DNA TGTGCCAGCAGCCAGTTGACTAGCAGCGAGACCCAGTACTTC.